Only a few counts were recorded for the clone carrying this TCR beta chain. Its specificity is not known. This sample was taken from a study of response to subunit inactivated influenza vaccine. The germline gives CDR1 MDHEN, CDR2 SYDVKM. The CDR3 runs 17 residues. V lost 9 bases and J lost 0, with 20 bases in between. TCRdb re-analysed the RT-PCR reads in MiXCR, keeping a single row per CDR3 protein. The table records 600,000 to 850,000 distinct CDR3 sequences, approximately 15% of them present only once. The study, taken as a whole, reports: Authors suggested that a seasonal influenza vaccination recruits few new T cells each time.

The clonotype was recovered from a man aged 45-60 years who received an inactivated influenza vaccine. The sample was PBMCs from blood, taken about 14 days before vaccination. The rearrangement uses TRBV28 and TRBJ1-4, with D maybe TRBD1 (5 bases). This CDR3 reads CASSRDGIIATNEKLFF. CDR3 DNA sequence: TGTGCCAGTAGTCGGGACGGAATAATTGCAACTAATGAAAAACTGTTTTTT.